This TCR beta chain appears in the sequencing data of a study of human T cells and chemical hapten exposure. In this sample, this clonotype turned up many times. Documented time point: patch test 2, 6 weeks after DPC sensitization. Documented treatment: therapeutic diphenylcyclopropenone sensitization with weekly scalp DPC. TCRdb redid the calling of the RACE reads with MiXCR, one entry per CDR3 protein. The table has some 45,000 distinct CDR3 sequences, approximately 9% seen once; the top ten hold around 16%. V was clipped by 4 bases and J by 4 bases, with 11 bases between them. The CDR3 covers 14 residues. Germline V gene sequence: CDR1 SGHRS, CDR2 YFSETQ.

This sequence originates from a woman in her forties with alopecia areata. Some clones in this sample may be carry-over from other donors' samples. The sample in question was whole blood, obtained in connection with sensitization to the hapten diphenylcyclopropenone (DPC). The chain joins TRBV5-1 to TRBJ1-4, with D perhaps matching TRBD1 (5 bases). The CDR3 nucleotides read TGCGCCAGCAGCACGGGCGACAGTAATGAAAAACTGTTTTTT. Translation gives CASSTGDSNEKLFF.